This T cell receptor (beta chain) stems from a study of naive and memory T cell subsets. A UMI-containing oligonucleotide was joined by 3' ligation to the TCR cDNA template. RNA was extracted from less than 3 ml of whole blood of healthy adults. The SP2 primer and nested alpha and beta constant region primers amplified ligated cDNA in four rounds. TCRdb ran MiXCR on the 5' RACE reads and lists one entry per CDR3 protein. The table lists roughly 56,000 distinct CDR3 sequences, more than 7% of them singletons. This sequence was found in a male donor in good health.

The CDR3 is CASSFPGTGHGYTF. In DNA, the CDR3 is TGTGCCAGCAGCTTCCCTGGGACAGGGCATGGCTACACCTTC. The chain combines TRBV5-6 with TRBJ1-2; TRBD1 aligns across 9 bases. CDR1 is SGHDT and CDR2 is YYEEEE in the germline V gene. This CDR3 contains 14 residues. V lost 2 bases to trimming and J lost 6 bases; unmatched junction nucleotides: 5.